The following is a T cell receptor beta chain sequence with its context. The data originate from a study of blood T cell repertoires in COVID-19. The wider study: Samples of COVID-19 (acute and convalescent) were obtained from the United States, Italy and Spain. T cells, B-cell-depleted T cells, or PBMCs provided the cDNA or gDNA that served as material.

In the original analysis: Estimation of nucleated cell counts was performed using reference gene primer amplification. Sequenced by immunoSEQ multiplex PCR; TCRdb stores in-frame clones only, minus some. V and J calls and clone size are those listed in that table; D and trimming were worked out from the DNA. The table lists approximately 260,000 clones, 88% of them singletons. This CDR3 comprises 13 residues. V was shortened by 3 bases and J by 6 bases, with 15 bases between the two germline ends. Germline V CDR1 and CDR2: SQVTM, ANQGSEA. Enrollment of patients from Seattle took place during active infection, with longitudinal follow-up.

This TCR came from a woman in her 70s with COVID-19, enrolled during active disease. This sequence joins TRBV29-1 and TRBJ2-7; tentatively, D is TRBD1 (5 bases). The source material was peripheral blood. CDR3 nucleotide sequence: TGCAGCGTTGACGGGCAGGGTAATACCGAGCAGTACTTC. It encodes CSVDGQGNTEQYF.